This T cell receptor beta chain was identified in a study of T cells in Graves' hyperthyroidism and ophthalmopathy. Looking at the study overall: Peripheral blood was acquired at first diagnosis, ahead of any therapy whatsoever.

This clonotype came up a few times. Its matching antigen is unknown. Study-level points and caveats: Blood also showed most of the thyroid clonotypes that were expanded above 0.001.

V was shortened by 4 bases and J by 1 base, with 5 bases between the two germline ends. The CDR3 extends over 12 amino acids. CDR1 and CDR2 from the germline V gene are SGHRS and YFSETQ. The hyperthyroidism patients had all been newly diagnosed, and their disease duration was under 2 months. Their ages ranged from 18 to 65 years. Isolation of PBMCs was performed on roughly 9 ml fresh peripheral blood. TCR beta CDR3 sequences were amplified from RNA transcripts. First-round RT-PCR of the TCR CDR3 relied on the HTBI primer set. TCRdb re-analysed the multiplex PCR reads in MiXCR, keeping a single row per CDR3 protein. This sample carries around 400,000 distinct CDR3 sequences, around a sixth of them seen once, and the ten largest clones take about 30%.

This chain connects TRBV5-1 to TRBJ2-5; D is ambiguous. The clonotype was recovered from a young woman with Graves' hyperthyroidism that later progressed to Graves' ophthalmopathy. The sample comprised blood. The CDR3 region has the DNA TGCGCCAGCAGCATTACCCAAGAGACCCAGTACTTC. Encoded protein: CASSITQETQYF. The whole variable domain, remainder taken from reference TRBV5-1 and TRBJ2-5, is KAGVTQTPRYLIKTRGQQVTLSCSPISGHRSVSWYQQTPGQGLQFLFEYFSETQRNKGNFPGRFSGRQFSNSRSEMNVSTLELGDSALYLCASSITQETQYFGPGTRLLVL.